The rows below give T cell receptor beta chains drawn from one sample of a study of blood T cell repertoires in COVID-19. Sequencing used immunoSEQ multiplex PCR; TCRdb keeps in-frame clones, though not all of them. Of hundreds of thousands of clones in the sample, around 89% were seen once. The sequenced material came from peripheral blood. These receptors were obtained from a woman in her late teens or twenties with acute or convalescent COVID-19. Each CDR3 is given with its conserved first and last residue. A D gene is named only where the DNA matches it firmly. The size field is filled for only some rows; it gives once, few, many or a size class.

V,D,size,J,CDR3,DNA
TRBV5-1,-,-,TRBJ2-3,CASSSHETDTQYF,TGCGCCAGCAGCTCGCACGAGACAGATACGCAGTATTTT
TRBV30,-,-,TRBJ1-1,CAWSGQGVTAFF,TGTGCCTGGAGTGGCCAGGGTGTTACGGCTTTCTTT
TRBV13,TRBD1,-,TRBJ1-2,CASTLGQGNYGYTF,TGTGCCAGCACCCTGGGACAGGGGAACTATGGCTACACCTTC
TRBV27,-,-,TRBJ2-7,CASSLKQFHEQYF,TGTGCCAGCAGTTTAAAACAGTTCCACGAGCAGTACTTC
TRBV7-8,-,-,TRBJ1-6,CASSLNRDPGGSPLHF,TGTGCCAGCAGCTTAAACCGGGACCCGGGGGGTTCACCCCTCCACTTT
TRBV19,-,-,TRBJ1-4,CASRRGFSTNEKLFF,TGTGCCAGTAGGCGAGGGTTCTCAACTAATGAAAAACTGTTTTTT
TRBV29-1,-,-,TRBJ2-3,CSVGGGHSTDTQYF,TGCAGCGTTGGGGGGGGACATAGCACAGATACGCAGTATTTT
TRBV4-2,TRBD1,-,TRBJ1-2,CASSRETGNNYGYTF,TGTGCCAGCAGCCGAGAGACAGGGAATAACTATGGCTACACCTTC
TRBV2,TRBD1,-,TRBJ1-1,CASSGGRGDTEAFF,TGTGCCAGCAGTGGGGGCAGGGGGGACACTGAAGCTTTCTTT
TRBV5-1,-,-,TRBJ1-5,CASSFDGDQPQHF,TGCGCCAGCAGCTTCGATGGAGATCAGCCCCAGCATTTT
TRBV28,-,-,TRBJ1-5,CASSLRSNQPQHF,TGTGCCAGCAGTTTGAGGAGCAATCAGCCCCAGCATTTT
TRBV5-5,-,-,TRBJ1-5,CASSFGQRGNQPQHF,TGTGCCAGCAGCTTCGGACAGAGGGGCAATCAGCCCCAGCATTTT
TRBV5-1,-,few,TRBJ1-2,CASSPGFAEDGYTF,TGCGCCAGCAGCCCCGGTTTCGCGGAGGACGGCTACACCTTC
TRBV19,TRBD1,-,TRBJ1-2,CASSILTGSDYGYTF,TGTGCCAGTAGTATCCTGACAGGGAGCGACTATGGCTACACCTTC
TRBV6-6,-,-,TRBJ2-4,CASIPRVEGKSIQYF,TGTGCCAGCATTCCCCGGGTGGAGGGAAAAAGCATTCAGTACTTC
TRBV12-5,-,few,TRBJ1-1,CASGSASEAFF,TGTGCTAGTGGTTCTGCGTCTGAAGCTTTCTTT
TRBV4-1,TRBD1,-,TRBJ1-2,CASSQGGQANFYGYTF,TGCGCCAGCAGCCAGGGGGGACAGGCCAATTTCTATGGCTACACCTTC
TRBV15,TRBD1,once,TRBJ1-5,CATSNRDRGNQPQHF,TGTGCCACCAGCAACCGCGACAGGGGCAATCAGCCCCAGCATTTT
TRBV19,-,-,TRBJ1-6,CASSPRGPGYNSPLHF,TGTGCCAGTAGTCCCAGGGGACCGGGCTATAATTCACCCCTCCACTTT
TRBV5-4,-,few,TRBJ1-1,CASSLGAGSNTEAFF,TGTGCCAGCAGCTTGGGGGCAGGGTCGAACACTGAAGCTTTCTTT
TRBV28,-,-,TRBJ2-7,CASSLSAGYEQYF,TGTGCCAGCAGTTTATCGGCGGGCTACGAGCAGTACTTC
TRBV15,-,-,TRBJ1-1,CATRTVGTEAFF,TGTGCCACTCGGACAGTGGGCACTGAAGCTTTCTTT
TRBV7-9,TRBD1,-,TRBJ2-2,CASRTGQGAWELFF,TGTGCCAGCAGAACGGGACAGGGGGCCTGGGAGCTGTTTTTT
TRBV4-1,-,once,TRBJ2-6,CASSHSRQGTNVLTF,TGCGCCAGCAGCCATTCGAGGCAGGGGACCAACGTCCTGACTTTC
TRBV7-2,TRBD1,-,TRBJ2-5,CASSRKGGPETQYF,TGTGCCAGCAGCCGGAAAGGGGGCCCAGAGACCCAGTACTTC
TRBV29-1,-,once,TRBJ1-1,CSVGIGATEAFF,TGCAGCGTTGGGATTGGAGCGACTGAAGCTTTCTTT
TRBV4-1,-,-,TRBJ2-7,CASSPPGAVYEQYF,TGCGCCAGCAGCCCCCCTGGGGCGGTGTACGAGCAGTACTTC
TRBV12-5,-,-,TRBJ1-2,CASGLVRTVRF,TGTGCTAGTGGTTTGGTGAGGACAGTGAGGTTC
TRBV11-2,TRBD1,-,TRBJ1-2,CASSLETGGHGYTF,TGTGCCAGCAGCTTAGAGACAGGGGGCCATGGCTACACCTTC
TRBV7-8,-,once,TRBJ1-1,CASSFRVITEAFF,TGTGCCAGCAGCTTTCGGGTGATCACTGAAGCTTTCTTT
TRBV29-1,TRBD1,few,TRBJ1-1,CSVHRTGGDAFF,TGCAGCGTCCACAGGACAGGGGGCGATGCTTTCTTT
TRBV9,-,-,TRBJ1-2,CASSPLLGTAVGGNYGYTF,TGTGCCAGCAGCCCGCTCCTGGGGACGGCGGTGGGGGGAAACTATGGCTACACCTTC
TRBV29-1,TRBD1,-,TRBJ1-2,CSVEAGQGYGYTF,TGCAGCGTTGAAGCGGGACAGGGCTATGGCTACACCTTC
TRBV5-1,-,-,TRBJ1-2,CASSLAGAGEYGYTF,TGCGCCAGCAGCTTGGCCGGAGCAGGGGAATATGGCTACACCTTC
TRBV9,-,-,TRBJ1-2,CASSGKATGWANYGYTF,TGTGCCAGCAGCGGAAAAGCTACAGGGTGGGCTAACTATGGCTACACCTTC
TRBV6-2/TRBV6-3,-,once,TRBJ2-1,CASSFLPEAEQFF,TGTGCCAGCAGTTTCCTTCCCGAGGCTGAGCAGTTCTTC
TRBV25-1,-,-,TRBJ1-2,CASSEGGNYGYTF,TGTGCCAGCAGTGAGGGGGGGAACTATGGCTACACCTTC
TRBV27,TRBD1,-,TRBJ1-6,CATAGTGGQVYSPLHF,TGTGCCACCGCCGGGACAGGGGGTCAAGTGTATTCACCCCTCCACTTT
TRBV4-3,-,-,TRBJ2-3,CASSQGSQGSTDTQYF,TGCGCCAGCAGCCAAGGTAGCCAGGGTTCCACAGATACGCAGTATTTT
TRBV7-2,-,-,TRBJ1-4,CASSLDRVGEKLFF,TGTGCCAGCAGCTTAGACAGGGTCGGTGAAAAACTGTTTTTT
TRBV7-8,TRBD1,-,TRBJ2-4,CASSPGTDLAKNIQYF,TGTGCCAGCAGCCCAGGGACAGACCTAGCCAAAAACATTCAGTACTTC
TRBV12-3/TRBV12-4,TRBD1,-,TRBJ1-1,CASSATGGREAFF,TGTGCCAGCAGTGCGACAGGGGGTCGCGAAGCTTTCTTT
TRBV7-2,-,-,TRBJ2-2,CASSPQGPGELFF,TGTGCCAGCAGCCCGCAGGGTCCCGGGGAGCTGTTTTTT
TRBV29-1,TRBD2,-,TRBJ2-1,CSAKRGRYNEQFF,TGCAGCGCCAAGCGGGGGAGATACAATGAGCAGTTCTTC
TRBV9,TRBD2,-,TRBJ2-3,CASSVEGLAGMTDTQYF,TGTGCCAGCAGCGTAGAGGGACTAGCGGGAATGACAGATACGCAGTATTTT
TRBV9,-,-,TRBJ2-2,CASSSRWVGELFF,TGTGCCAGCAGCTCGCGGTGGGTCGGGGAGCTGTTTTTT
TRBV5-6,TRBD1,-,TRBJ1-1,CASSTLTGAYTEAFF,TGTGCCAGCAGCACCTTGACAGGGGCCTACACTGAAGCTTTCTTT
TRBV6-5,-,-,TRBJ1-2,CASRTQPNYGYTF,TGTGCCAGCCGAACACAGCCGAACTATGGCTACACCTTC
TRBV30,-,-,TRBJ1-1,CAWKTRGRGDTEAFF,TGTGCCTGGAAGACCAGGGGCCGGGGAGACACTGAAGCTTTCTTT
TRBV10-3,TRBD1,-,TRBJ1-3,CASSEQGRGGNTIYF,TGTGCCTCCTCCGAACAGGGGCGGGGTGGAAACACCATATATTTT